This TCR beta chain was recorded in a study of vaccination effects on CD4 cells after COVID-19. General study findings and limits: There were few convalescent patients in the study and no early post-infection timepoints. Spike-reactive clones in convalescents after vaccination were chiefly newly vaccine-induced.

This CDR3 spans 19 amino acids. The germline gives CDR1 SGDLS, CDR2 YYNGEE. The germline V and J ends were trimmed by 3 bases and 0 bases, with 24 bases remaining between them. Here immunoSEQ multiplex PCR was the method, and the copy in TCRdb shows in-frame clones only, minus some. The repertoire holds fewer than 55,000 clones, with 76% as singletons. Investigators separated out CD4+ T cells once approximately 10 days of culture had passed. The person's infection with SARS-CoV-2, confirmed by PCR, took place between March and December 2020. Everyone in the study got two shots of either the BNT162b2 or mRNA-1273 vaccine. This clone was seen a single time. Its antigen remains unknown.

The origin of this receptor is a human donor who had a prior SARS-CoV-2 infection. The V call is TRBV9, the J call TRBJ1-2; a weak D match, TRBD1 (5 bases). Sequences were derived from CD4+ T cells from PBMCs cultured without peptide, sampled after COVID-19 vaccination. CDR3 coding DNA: TGTGCCAGCAGCGCCCGCCCCCGGGACGACCAGTTAGCTAACTATGGCTACACCTTC. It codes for CASSARPRDDQLANYGYTF.